Following are 15 T cell receptor beta chains from one sample sequenced in a study of T-cell reconstitution after alpha-beta-depleted transplantation in children. Preparation of the TCRbeta library involved a method that used unique molecular identifiers. One entry per CDR3 protein results from TCRdb running MiXCR on the PCR reads. Of around 580,000 distinct CDR3 sequences in the sample, roughly 23% are singletons; the top ten hold about 14%. This specimen consisted of PBMCs, mostly from graft donor cells, obtained 360 days after TCRalphabeta/CD19-depleted stem cell transplant. All receptors come from a boy under two years old who had a stem cell transplant for acute myeloid leukemia, so the T cells may come from the graft donor.

This clonotype was seen repeatedly, ten times or more. The V gene is TRBV28, the J gene TRBJ2-2; 9 bases match TRBD1. Germline CDR1 and CDR2: MDHEN and SYDVKM. The CDR3 runs to 16 residues. The trim removed 6 bases at V and 2 bases at J, leaving 7 bases unmatched. The CDR3 here is CASRTPGQGNTGELFF. CDR3 DNA: TGTGCCAGCAGGACACCGGGACAGGGAAACACCGGGGAGCTGTTTTTT.

V gene TRBV2 combines with J gene TRBJ2-2; D is ambiguous. Germline CDR1 reads SNHLY; CDR2 reads FYNNEI. The CDR3 sequence is 12 residues long. V gave up 4 bases and J gave up 9 bases, with 9 bases separating them. This CDR3 reads CASSVADWELFF. CDR3 coding DNA: TGTGCCAGCAGTGTAGCCGACTGGGAGCTGTTTTTT.

A few counts support this clonotype. This chain uses TRBV12-3 or TRBV12-4 with TRBJ1-2; TRBD1 matches 8 bases. There are 14 residues in the CDR3. With V trimmed by 6 bases and J by 6 bases, 9 bases remained unmatched. DNA of the CDR3: TGTGCCAGCAGAACCACAGGGGGTTGGGATGGCTACACCTTC. This sequence encodes CASRTTGGWDGYTF.

Only a few counts were recorded for this clonotype. The chain couples TRBV11-2 to TRBJ2-6; 8 positions agree with TRBD2. V was pared by 0 bases and J by 4 bases, with 8 bases of the junction left unmatched. The CDR3 length is 18 residues. Germline V lookup: CDR1 SGHAT, CDR2 FQNNGV. The CDR3 protein is CASSLDRGGNAGANVLTF. The DNA for the CDR3 is TGTGCCAGCAGCTTAGATCGGGGGGGTAATGCCGGGGCCAACGTCCTGACTTTC.

The V call is TRBV2, the J call TRBJ1-2, with D unclear. Trimming took off 4 bases at V and 4 bases at J, with 10 bases between the two ends. Germline V gene sequence: CDR1 SNHLY, CDR2 FYNNEI. This CDR3 contains 13 residues. The CDR3 reads CASSGGGGYGYTF. The CDR3 region has the DNA TGTGCCAGCAGTGGTGGCGGTGGCTATGGCTACACCTTC.

This clonotype appeared many times. This chain connects TRBV7-6 to TRBJ2-1; 11 positions match TRBD2. Germline values: CDR1 SGHVS, CDR2 FNYEAQ. Trimming took 5 bases from V and 2 from J; bases not matched to a gene: 5. CDR3 length: 16 residues. The CDR3 is CASSPSGGPPYNEQFF. CDR3 nucleotide sequence: TGTGCCAGCAGCCCTAGCGGGGGGCCCCCCTACAATGAGCAGTTCTTC.

The table lists this clonotype with many counts. The rearrangement uses TRBV20-1 and TRBJ1-3; D is possibly TRBD1 (6 bases). V gave up 3 bases and J gave up 5 bases, with 11 bases separating them. This CDR3 comprises 13 residues. Germline V gives CDR1 DFQATT, CDR2 SNEGSKA (reference sequence). The CDR3 protein is CSASAGARNTIYF. The CDR3, as DNA: TGCAGTGCTAGTGCAGGGGCTAGAAACACCATATATTTT.

This clonotype was seen more than once but under ten times. This chain connects TRBV29-1 to TRBJ2-3; D uncertain. CDR3 length equals 17 residues. Between the trimmed V and J ends, which lost 4 bases and 2 bases, there was a span of 22 bases. Germline CDR1 reads SQVTM; CDR2 reads ANQGSEA. In DNA form, the CDR3 reads TGCAGCGTTGTGGGGTGGAGTGGCAGGAGACCCACAGATACGCAGTATTTT. This encodes CSVVGWSGRRPTDTQYF.

This clonotype was seen at least ten times. The chain has TRBV5-1 and TRBJ1-1; a possible D gene is TRBD1 (6 bases). Trimming stripped 7 bases from V and 1 base from J, with 11 bases between. The CDR3 has 13 amino acids. Germline assignment: CDR1 SGHRS and CDR2 YFSETQ. The DNA for the CDR3 is TGCGCCAGCGGCCAGACAGGGAACACTGAAGCTTTCTTT. Translated, it gives CASGQTGNTEAFF.

This chain uses TRBV5-5 with TRBJ1-4; the D gene is possibly TRBD1 (5 bases). This CDR3 region has 14 residues. CDR1 and CDR2 from the germline V gene are SGHKS and YYEKEE (reference sequence). V lost 2 bases and J lost 10, with 15 bases in between. CDR3 amino acids: CASSLRGDDRKLFF. The CDR3 nucleotides read TGTGCCAGCAGCTTAAGAGGGGACGATAGAAAACTGTTTTTT.

As for this clonotype: Without the conserved terminal phenylalanine or tryptophan, this CDR3 likely stems from a read error. The chain combines TRBV28 with TRBJ2-1, with 8 bases lining up with TRBD2. CDR3 length equals 19 residues. V gave up 3 bases and J gave up 0 bases; unmatched junction bases: 13. The germline CDR1 and CDR2 sequences are MDHEN and SYDVKM. CDR3 sequence reads: CASSFKEDGGGSSYNEQFS. CDR3 nucleotides: TGTGCCAGCAGTTTTAAGGAAGATGGCGGGGGGAGCTCCTACAATGAGCAGTTCTCC.

CDR3 coding DNA: TGTGCCACCAGTGATAGCCTAGCACCCGAGGAGCAGTTCTTC. It specifies CATSDSLAPEEQFF. The genes are TRBV24-1 and TRBJ2-1; possibly TRBD2 for D (5 bases). V gave up 3 bases and J gave up 10 bases, with 15 bases separating them. Looked up from germline, CDR1 is KGHDR and CDR2 is SFDVKD. The CDR3 loop spans 14 amino acids.

This chain connects TRBV12-3 or TRBV12-4 to TRBJ2-1; the match to TRBD1 covers 7 bases. The CDR3 has 15 amino acids. Trimming took 5 bases from V and 9 from J; bases not matched to a gene: 13. The CDR3 sequence is CASSTTGTVQGEQFF. The CDR3 coding sequence is TGTGCCAGCAGTACTACCGGGACAGTACAAGGTGAGCAGTTCTTC.

This clonotype was seen just once. Written as DNA, the CDR3 is TGTGCCAGCAGCCCGAGACTAGCTAAAGAGACCCAGTACTTC. Its translation is CASSPRLAKETQYF. This sequence joins TRBV11-1 and TRBJ2-5, with 7 nucleotides matching TRBD2. Losses at the gene ends were 5 bases for V and 3 bases for J; bases not matched to a gene: 6. The CDR3 has 14 amino acids. CDR1 and CDR2 (germline): SGHAT, FQDESV (reference sequence).

Of note for this clonotype: A junction boundary mismatches the germline segment, possibly from a read error. V usage is TRBV12-3 or TRBV12-4 and J usage is TRBJ1-5; 11 bases match TRBD1. The CDR3 loop spans 13 amino acids. In DNA form, the CDR3 reads TGTGCCAGCAGTTTTGAGGCTTGGGACAGGGGGACTTTT. Translating it yields CASSFEAWDRGTF.